This TCR beta chain originates from a study of cytomegalovirus exposure and HLA in healthy donors. Overall study results and limits: Later, an analysis found that TCR clusters from the first cohort tended to co-occur in the roughly 110 validation repertoires. About 180 TCR beta chains were listed as cytomegalovirus-associated.

A single count supports this clone. Its antigen is not identified. Germline V CDR1 and CDR2: SGHRS, YFSETQ. V was clipped by 3 bases and J by 3 bases; unmatched bases: 7. This CDR3 is built from 15 residues. The assay was immunoSEQ multiplex PCR, and TCRdb's table has in-frame clones only and misses some. The table shows about 190,000 clones, with more than 70% occurring only once. The receptor comes from a young woman in good health and CMV-seronegative. The chain carries TRBV5-1 and TRBJ2-3; 7 bases are shared with TRBD1. The sample comprised PBMCs. The DNA for the CDR3 is TGCGCCAGCAGCTCAGGGACAGTGATTACAGATACGCAGTATTTT. It yields the protein CASSSGTVITDTQYF.